The 16 T cell receptor beta chains presented below share a single source sample, sequenced in a study of OX40 agonist ivuxolimab in advanced cancers. Method: immunoSEQ multiplex PCR; TCRdb's copy keeps in-frame clones and lacks some. The sample includes more than 65,000 clones, 70% to 90% seen only once; the top ten take 6.1%. The sequenced sample was CD4+ or CD8+ T cells sorted from blood, obtained in a trial of the OX40 agonist ivuxolimab. The source of these receptors is an adult with an advanced solid tumor such as melanoma, head and neck, liver or kidney cancer.

This chain joins TRBV27 and TRBJ1-4; 7 bases agree with TRBD1. This CDR3 is built from 16 residues. In germline, CDR1 is MNHEY, CDR2 SMNVEV (reference sequence). Germline trimming cut 0 bases from V and 5 bases from J; bases unmatched to any gene: 6. The CDR3 region is CASSLSRQGSNEKLFF. The CDR3, as DNA: TGTGCCAGCAGTTTATCGAGACAGGGCTCGAATGAAAAACTGTTTTTT.

This rearrangement joins TRBV5-1 to TRBJ2-3; D is possibly TRBD1 (6 bases). Between the trimmed V and J ends, which lost 4 bases and 6 bases, there was a span of 12 bases. The CDR3 has 13 amino acids. Germline CDR1 reads SGHRS; CDR2 reads YFSETQ. In DNA, the CDR3 is TGCGCCAGCAGCCAAACAGGGCCCGATACGCAGTATTTT. This encodes CASSQTGPDTQYF.

The rearrangement links TRBV5-1 to TRBJ2-3, with D hard to call. The CDR3 consists of 20 residues. Trimming removed 1 base from V and 2 bases from J, with 26 bases in between. The germline CDR1 and CDR2 sequences are SGHRS and YFSETQ. CDR3 amino acids: CASSLKTASINPQVTDTQYF. CDR3 DNA: TGCGCCAGCAGCTTGAAAACGGCCAGTATCAACCCGCAGGTCACAGATACGCAGTATTTT.

V and J are TRBV7-8 and TRBJ2-7; D may be TRBD1 (6 bases). Germline V lookup: CDR1 SGHVS, CDR2 FQNEAQ. The CDR3 has 14 residues. V was trimmed by 8 bases and J by 6 bases, leaving 20 bases between them. The CDR3 spells CASAILEGVGEQYF. The CDR3 DNA reads TGTGCCAGCGCGATTTTAGAGGGGGTCGGCGAGCAGTACTTC.

The CDR3 sequence: CASSPPGSTEAFF. Written as DNA, the CDR3 is TGTGCCAGCAGCCCCCCCGGCAGCACTGAAGCTTTCTTT. V is TRBV5-4 and J is TRBJ1-1; D is unclear. This CDR3 region has 13 residues. Trimming left V 4 bases short and J 4 bases short, with 11 bases between. CDR1 and CDR2 (germline): SGHNT, YYREEE (reference sequence).

This chain joins TRBV7-6 and TRBJ1-2; possibly TRBD1 for D (5 bases). The V end was cut by 1 base, the J end by 4 bases, with 13 bases between. Per the germline V gene, CDR1 is SGHVS and CDR2 is FNYEAQ. This CDR3 is built from 15 residues. Written as DNA, the CDR3 is TGTGCCAGCAGCTTAGAGGCGGGGCTGGGCTATGGCTACACCTTC. Translating it yields CASSLEAGLGYGYTF.

The gene calls are TRBV5-1 and TRBJ1-1; perhaps TRBD1 as D (6 bases). CDR3 length: 14 amino acids. The germline V gene has CDR1 SGHRS and CDR2 YFSETQ. Trimming removed 0 bases at V and 8 bases at J, with 14 bases between. CDR3: CASSLGVPGVEAFF. The CDR3 DNA reads TGCGCCAGCAGCTTGGGCGTTCCAGGGGTGGAAGCTTTCTTT.

V is TRBV2 and J is TRBJ2-6; D possibly uses TRBD1 or TRBD2 (5 bases each). CDR3 length: 13 residues. Germline CDR1 reads SNHLY; CDR2 reads FYNNEI. CDR3 region: CAWGTSGANVLTF. CDR3 sequence (DNA): TGTGCTTGGGGGACCTCTGGGGCCAACGTCCTGACTTTC.

The chain employs TRBV5-1 and TRBJ2-5; tentatively, D is TRBD2 (6 bases). The end of the DNA fits TRBJ2-7 better, so the J call may be wrong. The germline V gene has CDR1 SGHRS and CDR2 YFSETQ. The CDR3 has 16 residues. The CDR3 spells CASSLAGAGNLYEQYF. Written as DNA, the CDR3 is TGCGCCAGCAGCTTGGCTGGAGCGGGCAACCTCTACGAGCAGTACTTC.

The V call is TRBV19, the J call TRBJ2-5, with D unclear. Between the trimmed V and J ends, which lost 5 bases and 4 bases, there was a span of 11 bases. Germline CDR1 LNHDA, CDR2 SQIVND (reference sequence). The CDR3 contains 13 residues. CDR3 in DNA: TGTGCCAGTAGTCAGATATTCGGAGAGACCCAGTACTTC. Translation: CASSQIFGETQYF.

V gene TRBV6-5 combines with J gene TRBJ1-1; no clear D gene. V dropped 2 bases and J dropped 1 base, with 11 bases sitting between them. The CDR3 loop spans 15 amino acids. Per germline, CDR1 MNHEY and CDR2 SVGAGI. CDR3 protein: CASSYLSSANTEAFF. CDR3 bases: TGTGCCAGCAGTTACCTCAGTAGCGCGAACACTGAAGCTTTCTTT.

The V gene is TRBV18, the J gene TRBJ2-5; TRBD1 aligns across 7 bases. With 4 bases clipped from V and 5 bases from J, the junction kept 7 bases outside the gene matches. The CDR3 has 14 residues. CDR1 KGHSH and CDR2 LQKENI come from the germline V gene. This CDR3 reads CASSQGQRRETQYF. As DNA, the CDR3 is TGTGCCAGCTCACAGGGACAGAGGAGGGAGACCCAGTACTTC.

This clone was seen a few times. This chain connects TRBV10-3 to TRBJ2-1; 10 bases are a match to TRBD2. The ends lost 3 bases at V and 5 bases at J; junction bases unmatched: 1. The CDR3 totals 14 residues. The germline gives CDR1 ENHRY, CDR2 SYGVKD. CDR3 loop: CAISDSGGDNEQFF. The CDR3 DNA sequence: TGTGCCATCAGTGACAGCGGGGGGGACAATGAGCAGTTCTTC.

V gene TRBV19 combines with J gene TRBJ2-5; 9 nucleotides align to TRBD1. This CDR3 has 15 amino acids. With 5 bases clipped from V and 5 bases from J, the junction kept 9 bases outside the gene matches. From germline, CDR1 is LNHDA and CDR2 SQIVND (reference sequence). CDR3 protein: CASSSRDRVGETQYF. CDR3 sequence (DNA): TGTGCCAGTAGTTCACGGGACAGGGTTGGCGAGACCCAGTACTTC.

The J gene is TRBJ2-5, the V gene TRBV5-4, with D possibly being TRBD1 or TRBD2 (5 bases each). Germline V CDR1 and CDR2: SGHNT, YYREEE (reference sequence). V was pared by 4 bases and J by 0 bases, with 13 bases between. CDR3 length: 15 amino acids. CDR3 DNA: TGTGCCAGCAGCACCAGGGACGGGTACCAAGAGACCCAGTACTTC. This translates into CASSTRDGYQETQYF.

The V gene is TRBV6-1, the J gene TRBJ2-3; the D gene is possibly TRBD2 (5 bases). The germline CDR1 and CDR2 sequences are MNHNS and SASEGT. Trimming pared 8 bases from V and 1 base from J, leaving 13 bases between. The CDR3 length is 14 residues. CDR3 bases: TGTGCCAGCGGTGGACTTCTGGGCACAGATACGCAGTATTTT. Translation gives CASGGLLGTDTQYF.